Listed below are T cell receptor beta chains from one sample, sequenced in a study of blood T cell repertoires in COVID-19. Profiled with immunoSEQ multiplex PCR; TCRdb holds only in-frame clones, not every one. Of more than 80,000 clones in the sample, just under 80% were seen once. Material for sequencing was peripheral blood. These TCRs come from a human donor in a cohort sampled during active COVID-19. Both conserved end residues are part of each CDR3. The D gene is left open where the match is weak. Not every row has a clone size; where given, it reads once, few, many or a size class.

TRBJ2-5 TRBV5-8 NA TRBD2 16 CASSSLAHATGGTQYF TGTGCCAGCAGCTCACTAGCGCATGCGACCGGGGGGACCCAGTACTTC
TRBJ1-3 TRBV25-1 NA NA 12 CASKSVGNTIYF TGTGCCAGCAAATCAGTTGGAAACACCATATATTTT
TRBJ2-2 TRBV5-6 NA NA 15 CASSLFGGYTGELFF TGTGCCAGCAGCTTGTTTGGGGGCTACACCGGGGAGCTGTTTTTT
TRBJ2-5 TRBV18 NA NA 14 CASSPGRSQETQYF TGTGCCAGCTCACCAGGTAGGAGCCAAGAGACCCAGTACTTC
TRBJ2-3 TRBV18 NA TRBD1 15 CASSQQGASTDTQYF TGTGCCAGCTCACAGCAGGGGGCTAGCACAGATACGCAGTATTTT
TRBJ2-7 TRBV28 NA TRBD2 16 CASSRHLSGRVEEQYF TGTGCCAGCAGTCGCCACCTTAGCGGGAGGGTGGAGGAGCAGTACTTC
TRBJ1-5 TRBV10-3 once NA 12 CAISPGSQPQHF TGTGCCATCAGTCCCGGGTCTCAGCCCCAGCATTTT
TRBJ2-1 TRBV7-9 once TRBD1 14 CASSLMTGLNEQFF TGTGCCAGCAGCCTTATGACAGGGCTCAATGAGCAGTTCTTC
TRBJ1-2 TRBV28 NA NA 15 CASSKSEQGAYGYTF TGTGCCAGCAGCAAGTCCGAACAGGGTGCCTATGGCTACACCTTC
TRBJ1-2 TRBV5-1 once TRBD1 15 CASSLSDRERNGYTF TGCGCCAGCAGCTTGTCTGACAGGGAACGAAACGGCTACACCTTC
TRBJ1-2 TRBV25-1 NA NA 13 CASSEFKGGSYTF TGTGCCAGCAGTGAATTCAAAGGGGGAAGCTACACCTTC
TRBJ2-7 TRBV28 NA NA 15 CASSRSWAFGDEQYF TGTGCCAGCAGTCGATCCTGGGCCTTCGGGGACGAGCAGTACTTC
TRBJ2-2 TRBV2 NA TRBD2 17 CASSPKVVAGNTGELFF TGTGCCAGCAGTCCGAAAGTGGTAGCGGGGAACACCGGGGAGCTGTTTTTT
TRBJ1-2 TRBV12-3/TRBV12-4 few TRBD1 13 CASSNLGTGVFRF TGTGCCAGCAGTAACCTCGGGACAGGGGTCTTCAGATTC
TRBJ2-7 TRBV15 NA NA 15 CATSRVRGPLTEQYF TGTGCCACCAGCAGAGTTCGTGGCCCATTAACCGAGCAGTACTTC
TRBJ1-3 TRBV5-5 NA TRBD1 16 CASSRTGERVGNTIYF TGTGCCAGCAGCAGGACAGGGGAACGAGTCGGAAACACCATATATTTT
TRBJ1-1 TRBV7-9 once NA 14 CASSSGVVNTEAFF TGTGCCAGCAGCTCGGGGGTAGTAAACACTGAAGCTTTCTTT
TRBJ2-7 TRBV18 NA TRBD1 14 CASSPQGQSYEQYF TGTGCCAGCTCACCCCAGGGACAGTCCTACGAGCAGTACTTC
TRBJ2-2 TRBV28 NA TRBD1 18 CASSLRSPGQGGTGELFF TGTGCCAGCAGTTTACGTTCCCCGGGACAGGGTGGGACCGGGGAGCTGTTTTTT
TRBJ2-3 TRBV28 few NA 11 CASSLTRTQYF TGTGCCAGCAGTCTGACTCGTACGCAGTATTTT
TRBJ2-7 TRBV7-9 once TRBD2 16 CASSFLSGGLAGGQYF TGTGCCAGCAGCTTTCTATCGGGTGGACTAGCGGGAGGGCAGTACTTC
TRBJ1-2 TRBV6-1 NA NA 13 CASSEGSYYGYTF TGTGCCAGCAGTGAGGGCTCGTACTATGGCTACACCTTC
TRBJ1-5 TRBV7-8 NA TRBD1 18 CASSIGQGGTYSNQPQHF TGTGCCAGCAGCATTGGACAGGGGGGAACCTATAGCAATCAGCCCCAGCATTTT
TRBJ2-1 TRBV11-2 NA NA 14 CASSGAGLGGEQFF TGTGCCAGCAGCGGAGCAGGGTTGGGGGGTGAGCAGTTCTTC
TRBJ2-7 TRBV6-4 NA TRBD2 15 CASKGTSGHAYEQYF TGTGCCAGCAAAGGGACTAGCGGGCACGCCTACGAGCAGTACTTC
TRBJ2-7 TRBV6-4 NA TRBD1 13 CASSADRGHEQYF TGTGCCAGCAGTGCCGACAGGGGGCACGAGCAGTACTTC
TRBJ1-4 TRBV5-5 once NA 13 CASSRGQREKLFF TGTGCCAGCAGCCGCGGACAGAGAGAAAAACTGTTTTTT
TRBJ2-7 TRBV5-4 few NA 15 CASSLGDKGVREQYF TGTGCCAGCAGCTTGGGGGACAAAGGGGTGAGGGAGCAGTACTTC
TRBJ1-6 TRBV6-5 NA TRBD1 14 CASTGQAGNSPLHF TGTGCCAGCACCGGACAGGCCGGTAATTCACCCCTCCACTTT
TRBJ2-1 TRBV2 NA TRBD2 15 CASRGLAGNYNEQFF TGTGCCAGCAGGGGACTAGCGGGGAACTACAATGAGCAGTTCTTC
TRBJ2-7 TRBV6-2/TRBV6-3 NA NA 17 CASSYRGRGSGAYEQYF TGTGCCAGCAGTTACAGGGGCCGAGGATCGGGGGCCTACGAGCAGTACTTC
TRBJ1-2 TRBV24-1 NA NA 13 CATSDSRSYGYTF TGTGCCACCAGTGATTCGAGGAGCTATGGCTACACCTTC
TRBJ2-4 TRBV11-2 few TRBD2 20 CASSLEVSGSSFLTKNIQYF TGTGCCAGCAGCTTAGAGGTTAGCGGGAGTAGCTTCTTGACCAAAAACATTCAGTACTTC
TRBJ2-4 TRBV7-9 NA NA 16 CASSLKGGAAKNIQYF TGTGCCAGCAGCCTCAAAGGAGGGGCTGCCAAAAACATTCAGTACTTC
TRBJ2-1 TRBV30 NA NA 11 CAWSTSNEQFF TGTGCCTGGAGTACATCTAATGAGCAGTTCTTC
TRBJ2-7 TRBV3-1/TRBV3-2 once TRBD1 14 CASSRSAGGYEQYF TGTGCCAGCAGCCGGAGTGCAGGGGGCTACGAGCAGTACTTC
TRBJ1-4 TRBV2 NA TRBD1 11 CASGDSEKLFF TGTGCCAGCGGGGACAGTGAAAAACTGTTTTTT
TRBJ1-2 TRBV9 NA NA 13 CASSVGTPNGYTF TGTGCCAGCAGCGTAGGGACACCGAATGGCTACACCTTC
TRBJ2-3 TRBV5-1 NA NA 12 CASSPNTDTQYF TGCGCCAGCAGCCCTAACACAGATACGCAGTATTTT
TRBJ1-1 TRBV4-1 NA NA 13 CASSQEGIGEAFF TGCGCCAGCAGCCAAGAAGGTATCGGGGAAGCTTTCTTT
TRBJ2-7 TRBV18 NA TRBD1 14 CASSPGDRGYEQYF TGTGCCAGCTCACCGGGAGACAGGGGCTACGAGCAGTACTTC
TRBJ2-7 TRBV18 NA NA 14 CASSPPSVSYEQYF TGTGCCAGCTCACCACCGTCGGTTTCCTACGAGCAGTACTTC
TRBJ2-7 TRBV7-2 NA NA 12 CASSDTRYEQYF TGTGCCAGCAGCGATACACGCTACGAGCAGTACTTC
TRBJ1-2 TRBV6-5 many NA 14 CASREGHLNYGYTF TGTGCCAGCAGAGAGGGACACTTAAACTATGGCTACACCTTC
TRBJ1-1 TRBV6-1 NA NA 13 CASSESGRTEAFF TGTGCCAGCAGTGAATCGGGGAGGACTGAAGCTTTCTTT
TRBJ2-3 TRBV10-3 few TRBD2 16 CAISTLAGGDTDTQYF TGTGCCATCAGCACACTAGCGGGGGGGGACACAGATACGCAGTATTTT
TRBJ1-2 TRBV28 NA NA 12 CASSSGLRGYTF TGTGCCAGCAGTTCGGGTTTGAGGGGCTACACCTTC
TRBJ2-5 TRBV10-2 NA TRBD1 13 CATRTGRVETQYF TGCGCCACGCGGACAGGGCGTGTGGAGACCCAGTACTTC
TRBJ2-1 TRBV25-1 NA TRBD2 17 CASSEMASGELDDEQFF TGTGCCAGCAGTGAAATGGCTAGCGGGGAATTAGACGATGAGCAGTTCTTC
TRBJ2-7 TRBV11-2 NA NA 12 CASRLQGFAQYF TGTGCCAGCAGATTACAGGGTTTTGCGCAGTACTTC
TRBJ2-1 TRBV7-2 NA TRBD2 16 CASSPGLAGGRREQFF TGTGCCAGCAGCCCCGGTCTAGCGGGAGGACGGCGAGAGCAGTTCTTC
TRBJ1-1 TRBV12-3/TRBV12-4 NA NA 13 CASSFSGDTEAFF TGTGCCAGCAGTTTTTCCGGGGACACTGAAGCTTTCTTT
TRBJ2-2 TRBV19 NA NA 14 CASSYGSNTGELFF TGTGCCAGTAGTTACGGTTCGAACACCGGGGAGCTGTTTTTT
TRBJ1-1 TRBV5-8 NA NA 14 CASSLDGFGTEAFF TGTGCCAGCAGCTTGGACGGGTTCGGCACTGAAGCTTTCTTT
TRBJ2-5 TRBV23-1 NA TRBD2 17 CASSQSAVGGEKETQYF TGCGCCAGCAGTCAATCGGCCGTCGGGGGGGAAAAAGAGACCCAGTACTTC